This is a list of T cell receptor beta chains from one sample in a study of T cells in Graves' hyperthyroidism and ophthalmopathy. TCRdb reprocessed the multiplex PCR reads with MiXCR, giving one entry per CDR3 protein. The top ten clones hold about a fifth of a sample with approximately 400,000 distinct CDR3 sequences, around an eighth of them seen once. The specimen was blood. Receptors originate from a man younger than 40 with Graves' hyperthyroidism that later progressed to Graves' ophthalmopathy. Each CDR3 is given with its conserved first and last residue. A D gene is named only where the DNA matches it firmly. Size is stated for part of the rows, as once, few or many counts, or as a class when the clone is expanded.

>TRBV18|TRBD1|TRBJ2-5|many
TGTGCCAGCTCACCACCGTTGGGACAGGACCAAGAGACCCAGTACTTC
CASSPPLGQDQETQYF
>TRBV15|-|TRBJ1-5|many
TGTGCCACCAGCAGAGAACCCAGCCGCAATCAGCCCCAGCATTTT
CATSREPSRNQPQHF
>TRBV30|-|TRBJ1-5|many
TGTGCCTGGAATCAGGCTAGCAATCAGCCCCAGCATTTT
CAWNQASNQPQHF
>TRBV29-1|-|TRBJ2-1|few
TGCAGCGGCGCAAAGACACAGGACAATGAGCAGTTCTTC
CSGAKTQDNEQFF
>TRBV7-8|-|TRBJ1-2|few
TGTGCCAGCAGCACCGGGCCGTGGCCATCTTTCGGCTACACCTTC
CASSTGPWPSFGYTF
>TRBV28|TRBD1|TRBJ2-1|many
TGTGCCAGCAGTGAACCGGGACAGGGTGACAATGAGCAGTTCTTC
CASSEPGQGDNEQFF
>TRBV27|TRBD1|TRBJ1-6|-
TGTGCCAGCACCTTGGACAGGGTCGGCTCACCCCTCCACTTT
CASTLDRVGSPLHF
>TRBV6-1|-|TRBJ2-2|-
TGTGCCGGCAGTGAAGCAGGTGGACCCAACACCGGGGAGCTGTTTTTT
CAGSEAGGPNTGELFF
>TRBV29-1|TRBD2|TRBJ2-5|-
TGCAGCGTTGAAGTTAAAACTAGCGATGAGACCCAGTACTTC
CSVEVKTSDETQYF
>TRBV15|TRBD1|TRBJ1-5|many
TGTGCCACCAGCAGTGACAGGGGACGAAATCAGCCCCAGCATTTT
CATSSDRGRNQPQHF
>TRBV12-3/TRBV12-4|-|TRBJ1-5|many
TGTGCCAGCAGTTTTAGTGGCAGGGTATACGATCAGCCCCAGCATTTT
CASSFSGRVYDQPQHF
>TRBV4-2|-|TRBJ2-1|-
TGTGCCAGCAGCCAAGCTACAGGGAGCGATGAGCAGTTCTTC
CASSQATGSDEQFF
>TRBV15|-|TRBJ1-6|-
TGTGCCACCAGCAGGCCCAGAGGCGGCCATAATTCACCCCTCCACTTT
CATSRPRGGHNSPLHF
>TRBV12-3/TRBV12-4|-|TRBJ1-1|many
TGTGCCAGCAGCCAGCCAGGCAGCGGCACTGAAGCTTTCTTT
CASSQPGSGTEAFF